This entry concerns a single T cell receptor beta chain. The authors' processing: It was from reference gene primer amplification that nucleated cell counts were estimated. The method was immunoSEQ multiplex PCR; TCRdb's version includes in-frame clones alone and lacks a portion of them. V and J calls and clone size are copied from that table; D and trimming were computed from the DNA. The profile shows some 280,000 clones, 80% to 90% of them singletons. This sample is part of a study of blood T cell repertoires in COVID-19. The wider study: COVID-19 samples from acute and convalescent phases originated in the United States, Italy and Spain.

Germline assignment: CDR1 MNHEY and CDR2 SVGAGI. The V and J ends lost 2 bases and 4 bases respectively, with 11 bases between them. The CDR3 is 14 amino acids. The TCR comes from a woman in her 30s with active or convalescent COVID-19. The chain combines TRBV6-5 with TRBJ1-2; unclear D gene. Sequencing was performed on peripheral blood. The CDR3 DNA is TGTGCCAGCAGTTACGGCAGGCACCTCTATGGCTACACCTTC. The encoded protein is CASSYGRHLYGYTF.